This TCR beta chain was obtained from a study of Ad26.COV2.S vaccination and SARS-CoV-2 variants (dated by TCRdb to about 2021). With respect to the entire study: Vaccine-arm donors were drawn from COV1001, a multicentre, randomized, double-blind, placebo-controlled phase I-IIa trial of Ad26.COV2.S in healthy adults. Ad26.COV2.S was given intramuscularly at 5x10^10 or 1x10^11 viral particles, as a single shot or as two shots 56 days apart. Participants in the trial were split at random into five groups of five each, receiving low-dose or high-dose Ad26.COV2.S once or twice, or else placebo on both occasions. The TCR-sequenced set comprised around 30 samples: 19 Ad26.COV2.S vaccine recipients, 5 placebo recipients and 8 SARS-CoV-2 convalescent individuals. Blinding of investigators to trial group allocation was maintained during experiments and outcome assessment. Sequencing of the TCRbeta repertoire served to evaluate the specificity and breadth of SARS-CoV-2-reactive T cell receptors following Ad26.COV2.S vaccination.

TCRbeta CDR3 regions were sequenced with the immunoSEQ Assay. After extraction, genomic DNA underwent amplification by bias-controlled multiplex PCR, followed by high-throughput sequencing. The authors' pipeline ran thus. Collapsing and filtering of sequences were performed to quantify the absolute abundance of each unique TCRbeta CDR3 region. Usable DNA was measured by amplifying reference genes present in all nucleated cells, and TCRbeta template counts were normalized to that usable DNA to estimate T cell fraction. Repertoire TCRs were annotated as SARS-CoV-2-specific when V gene, CDR3 amino acid sequence and J gene were exactly matched to a known reactive TCR set. The reference SARS-CoV-2 TCR set came from MIRA and was filtered for enrichment in COVID-19-positive ImmuneCODE repertoires, removing public or cross-reactive TCRs. Using the MIRA antigens, annotated TCRs were further analysed by specific ORF or by position within an ORF. Breadth was defined as the number of annotated unique rearrangements divided by the total number of unique productive rearrangements, and depth was defined as the summed frequency of the annotated unique rearrangements. TCR breadth was compared between groups using two-sided Wilcoxon rank-sum tests. Held by TCRdb, this immuneACCESS table contains in-frame sequences only and omits some clones. Under half of the omission traces to an unresolved V gene where checked; the cause of the rest is unknown. D and trimming come from the DNA, and the V and J calls and clone size come from that table. The sample has about half a million clones on record, approximately 90% of them singletons. More than 1.5% of the sample is taken by the ten largest.

General conclusions and limits of the study: Vaccine and placebo recipients had comparable non-spike TCR breadth, which fits with the vaccine containing only spike. The study was not powered for comparison of responses between vaccine doses or regimens. Compared with placebo recipients, Ad26.COV2.S recipients showed higher spike-specific TCR breadth (P = 0.0014). The authors noted that the TCR breadth and depth analyses may have underestimated total T cell responses. After vaccination, substantial breadth of spike-specific CD8+ and CD4+ T cell responses was reported.

The table lists this clone with a few counts. The antigen this receptor binds is unknown. The record has no base qualities; no much larger clone is one base away. What the treatment or condition label conveys for this sample: around 19 received Ad26.COV2.S at low or high dose, single or two shots; about 5 received placebo; per-sample allocation not given. For vaccine and placebo recipients, the sequenced repertoires came from samples collected on day 63 after the first injection. Between 29 July and 7 August 2020, Cohort 1b enrolled about 27 adults aged 18-55 years at one site in Boston, USA. As a vaccine, Ad26.COV2.S was a replication-incompetent adenovirus type 26 vector that expressed a prefusion-stabilized SARS-CoV-2 spike protein derived from the original Wuhan strain. The germline V gene encodes CDR1 SGDLS and CDR2 YYNGEE. The CDR3 runs 16 amino acids, cysteine and phenylalanine included. CDR3 DNA is the only sequence kept; it has 48 bases, read in frame from the first base. After removal of 0 bases from V and 5 bases from J, the junction retains 3 bases not matched to a gene.

The clonotype originates from a person aged 18-60 years who received the Ad26.COV2.S COVID-19 vaccine or a placebo. The input for sequencing was peripheral blood, taken in a trial of Ad26.COV2.S vaccine versus placebo. The sequence is built from TRBV9 and TRBJ2-2; 11 middle bases align to TRBD2. The CDR3 protein sequence reads: CASSVGTSGSTGELFF. At the DNA level, the sequence is TGTGCCAGCAGCGTAGGGACTAGCGGGTCGACCGGGGAGCTGTTTTTT.